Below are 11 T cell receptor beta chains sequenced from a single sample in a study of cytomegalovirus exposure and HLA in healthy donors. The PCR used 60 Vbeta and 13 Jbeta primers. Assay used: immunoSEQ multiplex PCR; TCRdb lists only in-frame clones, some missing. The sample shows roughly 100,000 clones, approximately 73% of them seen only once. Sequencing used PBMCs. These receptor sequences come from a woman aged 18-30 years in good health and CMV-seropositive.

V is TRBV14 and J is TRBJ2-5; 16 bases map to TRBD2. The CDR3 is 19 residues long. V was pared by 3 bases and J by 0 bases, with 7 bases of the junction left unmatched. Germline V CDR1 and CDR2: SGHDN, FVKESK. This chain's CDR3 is CASSHRFGTSGGDQETQYF. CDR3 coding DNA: TGTGCCAGCAGCCATCGTTTCGGGACTAGCGGGGGGGACCAAGAGACCCAGTACTTC.

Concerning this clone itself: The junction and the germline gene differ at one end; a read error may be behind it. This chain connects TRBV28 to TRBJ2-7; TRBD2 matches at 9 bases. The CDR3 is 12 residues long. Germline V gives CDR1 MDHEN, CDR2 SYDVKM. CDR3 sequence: CASSIERGVLSF. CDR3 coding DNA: TGTGCCAGCAGTATAGAGCGGGGGGTATTGAGCTTC.

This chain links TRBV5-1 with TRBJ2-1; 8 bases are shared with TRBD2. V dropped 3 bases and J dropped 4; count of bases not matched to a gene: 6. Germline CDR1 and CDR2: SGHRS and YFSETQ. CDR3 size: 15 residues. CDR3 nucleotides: TGCGCCAGCAGCTCCTCCGGGACTAGATACAATGAGCAGTTCTTC. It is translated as CASSSSGTRYNEQFF.

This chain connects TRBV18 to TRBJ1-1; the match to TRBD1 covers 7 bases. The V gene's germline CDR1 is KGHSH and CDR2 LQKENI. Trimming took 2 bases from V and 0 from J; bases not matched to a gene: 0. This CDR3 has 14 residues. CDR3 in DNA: TGTGCCAGCTCACCAGACAGGGTGAACACTGAAGCTTTCTTT. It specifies CASSPDRVNTEAFF.

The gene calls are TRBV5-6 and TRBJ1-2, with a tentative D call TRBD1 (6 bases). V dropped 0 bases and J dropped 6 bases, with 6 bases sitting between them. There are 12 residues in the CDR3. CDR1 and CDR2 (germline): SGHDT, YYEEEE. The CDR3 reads CASSLAGDGYTF. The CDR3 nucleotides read TGTGCCAGCAGCTTGGCAGGGGATGGCTACACCTTC.

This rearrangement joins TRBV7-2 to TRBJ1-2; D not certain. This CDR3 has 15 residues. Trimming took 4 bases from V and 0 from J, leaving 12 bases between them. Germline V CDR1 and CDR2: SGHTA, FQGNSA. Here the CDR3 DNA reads TGTGCCAGCAGCTCGGTCAGTGGAGCTAACTATGGCTACACCTTC. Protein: CASSSVSGANYGYTF.

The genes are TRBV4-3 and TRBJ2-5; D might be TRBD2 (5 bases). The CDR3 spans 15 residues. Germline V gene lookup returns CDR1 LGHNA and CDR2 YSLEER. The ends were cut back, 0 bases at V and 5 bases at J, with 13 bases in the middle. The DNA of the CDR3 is TGCGCCAGCAGCCAAGACGATGGAAGAGGGGAGACCCAGTACTTC. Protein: CASSQDDGRGETQYF.

The CDR3 DNA follows: TGTGCCAGTCAATTGACAGGGGGTGTGAAAGATACGCAGTATTTT. Amino acids: CASQLTGGVKDTQYF. The chain couples TRBV27 to TRBJ2-3; 9 bases are shared with TRBD1. CDR1 is MNHEY, CDR2 SMNVEV, per germline (reference sequence). Trimming at V came to 9 bases and at J to 5 bases, leaving 12 bases not matched to a gene. The CDR3 covers 15 residues.

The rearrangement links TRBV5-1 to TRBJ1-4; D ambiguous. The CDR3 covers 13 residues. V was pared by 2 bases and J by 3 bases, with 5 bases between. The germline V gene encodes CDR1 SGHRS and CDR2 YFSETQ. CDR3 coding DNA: TGCGCCAGCAGCTTTAAGCCTAATGAAAAACTGTTTTTT. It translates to CASSFKPNEKLFF.

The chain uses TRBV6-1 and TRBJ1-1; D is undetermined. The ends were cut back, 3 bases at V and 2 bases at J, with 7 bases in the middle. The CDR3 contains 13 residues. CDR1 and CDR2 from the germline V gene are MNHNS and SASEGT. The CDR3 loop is CASSDRINTEAFF. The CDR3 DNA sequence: TGTGCCAGCAGTGACAGGATTAACACTGAAGCTTTCTTT.

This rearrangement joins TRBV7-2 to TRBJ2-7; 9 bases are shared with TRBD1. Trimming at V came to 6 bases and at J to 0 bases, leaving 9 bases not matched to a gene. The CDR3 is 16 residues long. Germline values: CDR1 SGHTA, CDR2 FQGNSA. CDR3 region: CASRPQGAPNSYEQYF. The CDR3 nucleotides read TGTGCCAGCAGACCACAGGGGGCTCCAAACTCCTACGAGCAGTACTTC.